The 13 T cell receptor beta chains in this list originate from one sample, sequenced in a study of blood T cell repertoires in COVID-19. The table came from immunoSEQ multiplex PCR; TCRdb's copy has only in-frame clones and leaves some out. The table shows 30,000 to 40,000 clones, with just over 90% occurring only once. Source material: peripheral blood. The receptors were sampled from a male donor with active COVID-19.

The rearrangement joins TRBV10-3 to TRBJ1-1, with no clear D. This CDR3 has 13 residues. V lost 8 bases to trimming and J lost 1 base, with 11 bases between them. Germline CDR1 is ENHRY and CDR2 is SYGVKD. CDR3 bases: TGTGCCATCTCCAGAGGCACGAACACTGAAGCTTTCTTT. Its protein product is CAISRGTNTEAFF.

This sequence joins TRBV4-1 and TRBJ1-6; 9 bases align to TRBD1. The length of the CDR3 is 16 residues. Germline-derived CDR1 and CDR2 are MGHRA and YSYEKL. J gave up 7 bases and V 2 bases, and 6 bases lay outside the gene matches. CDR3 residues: CASSQRTGAGNSPLHF. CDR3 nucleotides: TGCGCCAGCAGCCAACGGACAGGGGCAGGGAATTCACCCCTCCACTTT.

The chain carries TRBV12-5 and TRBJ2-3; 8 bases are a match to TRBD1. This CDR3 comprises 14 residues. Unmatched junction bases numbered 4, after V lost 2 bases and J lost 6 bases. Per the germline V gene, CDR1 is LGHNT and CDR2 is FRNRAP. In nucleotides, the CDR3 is TGTGCTAGTGGTTTGAGCCAGGGGGCTGATACGCAGTATTTT. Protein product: CASGLSQGADTQYF.

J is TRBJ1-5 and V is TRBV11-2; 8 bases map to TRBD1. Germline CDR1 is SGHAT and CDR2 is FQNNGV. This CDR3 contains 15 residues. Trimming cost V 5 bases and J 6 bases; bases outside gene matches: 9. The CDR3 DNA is TGTGCCAGCAGCCCCGGGACAGGTGGCACTCAGCCCCAGCATTTT. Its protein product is CASSPGTGGTQPQHF. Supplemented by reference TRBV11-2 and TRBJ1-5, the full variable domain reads EAGVAQSPRYKIIEKRQSVAFWCNPISGHATLYWYQQILGQGPKLLIQFQNNGVVDDSQLPKDRFSAERLKGVDSTLKIQPAKLEDSAVYLCASSPGTGGTQPQHFGDGTRLSIL.

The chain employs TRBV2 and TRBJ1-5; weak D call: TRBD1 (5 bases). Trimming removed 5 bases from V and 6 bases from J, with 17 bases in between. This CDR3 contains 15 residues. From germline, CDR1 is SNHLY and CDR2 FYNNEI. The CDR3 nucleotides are TGTGCCAGCAGTATACAGGCGGGAGGAAGTCAGCCCCAGCATTTT. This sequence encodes CASSIQAGGSQPQHF.

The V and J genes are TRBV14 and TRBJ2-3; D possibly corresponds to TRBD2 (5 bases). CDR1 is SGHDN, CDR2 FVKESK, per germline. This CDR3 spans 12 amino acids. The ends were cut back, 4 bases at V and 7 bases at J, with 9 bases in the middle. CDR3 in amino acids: CASSPRGYTQYF. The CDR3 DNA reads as TGTGCCAGCAGCCCCCGCGGGTATACGCAGTATTTT.

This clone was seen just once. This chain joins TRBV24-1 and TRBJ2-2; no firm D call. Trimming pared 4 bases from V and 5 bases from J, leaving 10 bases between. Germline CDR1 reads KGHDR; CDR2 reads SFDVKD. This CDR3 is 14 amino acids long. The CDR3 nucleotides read TGTGCCACCAGTGACAGTATAACAACCGGGGAGCTGTTTTTT. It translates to CATSDSITTGELFF.

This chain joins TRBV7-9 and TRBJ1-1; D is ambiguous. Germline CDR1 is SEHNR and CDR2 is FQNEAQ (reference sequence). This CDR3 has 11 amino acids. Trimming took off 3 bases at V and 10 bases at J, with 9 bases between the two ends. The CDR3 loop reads CASSFGEAAFF. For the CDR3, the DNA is TGTGCCAGCAGCTTCGGGGAGGCAGCTTTCTTT.

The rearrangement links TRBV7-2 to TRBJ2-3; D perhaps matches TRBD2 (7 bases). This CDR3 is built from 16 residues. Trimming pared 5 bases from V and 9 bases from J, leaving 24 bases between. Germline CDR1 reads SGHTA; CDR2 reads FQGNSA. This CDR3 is CASSPSRGRGGRTQYF. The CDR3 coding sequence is TGTGCCAGCAGCCCCTCGCGGGGTAGGGGGGGCAGGACGCAGTATTTT.

CDR3 nucleotides: TGCGCCAGCAGCTTACAACGGGGGACGCCCACAGATACGCAGTATTTT. Its protein product is CASSLQRGTPTDTQYF. This sequence joins TRBV5-1 and TRBJ2-3, with a tentative D call TRBD2 (6 bases). Trimming cost V 2 bases and J 2 bases, with 15 bases left between them. This CDR3 comprises 16 residues. Looked up from germline, CDR1 is SGHRS and CDR2 is YFSETQ.

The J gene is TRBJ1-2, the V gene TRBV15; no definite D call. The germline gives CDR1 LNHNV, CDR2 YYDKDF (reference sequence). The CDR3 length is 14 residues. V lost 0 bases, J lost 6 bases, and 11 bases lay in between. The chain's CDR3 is CATSRDTHGDGYTF. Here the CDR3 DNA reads TGTGCCACCAGCAGAGACACACACGGGGATGGCTACACCTTC.

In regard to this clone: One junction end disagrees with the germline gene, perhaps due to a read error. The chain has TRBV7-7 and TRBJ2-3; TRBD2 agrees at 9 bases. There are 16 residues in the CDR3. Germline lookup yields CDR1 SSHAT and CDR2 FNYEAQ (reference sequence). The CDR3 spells CASSPRGGGLADTQYF. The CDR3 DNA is TGTGCTAGCAGCCCCCGCGGGGGGGGATTAGCAGATACGCAGTATTTT.

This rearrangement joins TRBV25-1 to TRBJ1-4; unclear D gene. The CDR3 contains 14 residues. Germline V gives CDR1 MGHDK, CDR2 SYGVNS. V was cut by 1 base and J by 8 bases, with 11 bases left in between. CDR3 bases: TGTGCCAGCAGTGAATCGCTGGGGAGAGAAAAACTGTTTTTT. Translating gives CASSESLGREKLFF.